This T cell receptor beta chain was identified in a study of T-cell reconstitution after alpha-beta-depleted transplantation in children. The CDR3 is made up of 15 amino acids. Between the trimmed V and J ends, which lost 1 base and 6 bases, there was a span of 15 bases. CDR1 and CDR2 from the germline V gene are LGHNA and YSLEER. The TCRbeta library incorporated unique molecular identifiers. TCRdb itself ran the PCR reads through MiXCR, one entry per CDR3 protein. Among 100,000 to 120,000 distinct CDR3 sequences listed, approximately 10% were seen once. This clonotype occurred many times. This clonotype was obtained from a human donor who donated a stem cell graft to a child with acute lymphoblastic leukemia. The V and J genes are TRBV4-3 and TRBJ2-5, with a tentative D call TRBD1 (6 bases). Sample: PBMCs from the stem cell graft donor, taken from the stem cell graft. The CDR3 DNA is TGCGCCAGCAGCCAAGTCTGGGCAGGGGAGAAGACCCAGTACTTC. It translates to CASSQVWAGEKTQYF.